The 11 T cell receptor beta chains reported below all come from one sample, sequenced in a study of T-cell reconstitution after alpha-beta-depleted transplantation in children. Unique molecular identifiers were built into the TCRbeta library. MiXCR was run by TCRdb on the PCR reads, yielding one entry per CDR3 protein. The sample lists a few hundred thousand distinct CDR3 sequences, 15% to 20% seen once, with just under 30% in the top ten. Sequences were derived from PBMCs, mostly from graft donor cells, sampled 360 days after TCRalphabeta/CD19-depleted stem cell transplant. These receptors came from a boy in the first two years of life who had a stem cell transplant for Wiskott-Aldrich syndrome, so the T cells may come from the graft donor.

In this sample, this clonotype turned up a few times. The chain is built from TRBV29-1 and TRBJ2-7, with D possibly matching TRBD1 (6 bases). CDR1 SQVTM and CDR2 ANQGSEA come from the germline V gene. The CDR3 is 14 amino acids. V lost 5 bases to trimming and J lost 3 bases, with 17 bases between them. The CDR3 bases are TGCAGCGTTCAGGGGCTCGGGATGAACTACGAGCAGTACTTC. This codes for CSVQGLGMNYEQYF.

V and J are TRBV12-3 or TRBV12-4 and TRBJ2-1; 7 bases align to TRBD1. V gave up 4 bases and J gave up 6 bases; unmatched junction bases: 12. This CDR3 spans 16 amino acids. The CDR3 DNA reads TGTGCCAGCAGTTCCCCGACAGGGACCTTTACCAATGAGCAGTTCTTC. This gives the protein CASSSPTGTFTNEQFF.

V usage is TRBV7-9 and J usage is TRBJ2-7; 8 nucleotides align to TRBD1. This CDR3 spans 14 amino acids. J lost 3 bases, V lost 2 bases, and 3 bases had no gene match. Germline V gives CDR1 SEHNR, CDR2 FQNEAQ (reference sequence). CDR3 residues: CASSLRGQVYEQYF. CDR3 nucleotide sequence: TGTGCCAGCAGCTTAAGGGGACAGGTCTACGAGCAGTACTTC.

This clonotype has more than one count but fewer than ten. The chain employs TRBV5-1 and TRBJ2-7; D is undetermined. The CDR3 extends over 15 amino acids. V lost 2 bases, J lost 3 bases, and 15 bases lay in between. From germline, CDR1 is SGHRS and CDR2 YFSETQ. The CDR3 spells CASSLGAPGVYEQYF. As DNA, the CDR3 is TGCGCCAGCAGCTTAGGCGCGCCAGGAGTCTACGAGCAGTACTTC.

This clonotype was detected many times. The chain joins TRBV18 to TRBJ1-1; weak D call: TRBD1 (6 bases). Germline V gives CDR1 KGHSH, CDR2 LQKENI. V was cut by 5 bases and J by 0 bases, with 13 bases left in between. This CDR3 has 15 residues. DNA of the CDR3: TGTGCCAGCTCAGCGGACAGCTTGATGAACACTGAAGCTTTCTTT. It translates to CASSADSLMNTEAFF.

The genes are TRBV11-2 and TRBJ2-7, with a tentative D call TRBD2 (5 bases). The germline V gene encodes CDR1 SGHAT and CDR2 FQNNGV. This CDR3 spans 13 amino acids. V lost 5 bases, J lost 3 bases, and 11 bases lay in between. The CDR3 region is CASSPQLGYEQYF. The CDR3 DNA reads TGTGCCAGCAGCCCTCAACTAGGCTACGAGCAGTACTTC.

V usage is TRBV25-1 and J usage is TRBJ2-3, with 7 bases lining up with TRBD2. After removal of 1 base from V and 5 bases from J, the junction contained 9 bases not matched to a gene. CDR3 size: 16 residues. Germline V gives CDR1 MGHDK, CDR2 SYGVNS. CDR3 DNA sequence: TGTGCCAGCAGTGAATCGGGGCGGGGGAGCCAAGATACGCAGTATTTT. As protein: CASSESGRGSQDTQYF.

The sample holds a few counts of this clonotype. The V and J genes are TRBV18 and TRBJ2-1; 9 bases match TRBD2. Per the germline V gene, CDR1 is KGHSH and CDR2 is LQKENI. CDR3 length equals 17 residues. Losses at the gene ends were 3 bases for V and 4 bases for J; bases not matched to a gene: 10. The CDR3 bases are TGTGCCAGCTCACCGCCCCGCCTAGCGGGAATATACAATGAGCAGTTCTTC. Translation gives CASSPPRLAGIYNEQFF.

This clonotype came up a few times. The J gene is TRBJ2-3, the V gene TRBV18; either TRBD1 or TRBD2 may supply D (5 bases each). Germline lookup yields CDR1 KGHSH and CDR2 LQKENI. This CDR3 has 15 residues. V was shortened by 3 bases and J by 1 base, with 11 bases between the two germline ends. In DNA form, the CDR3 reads TGTGCCAGCTCACCTGTAGTGGGGGGCACAGATACGCAGTATTTT. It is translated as CASSPVVGGTDTQYF. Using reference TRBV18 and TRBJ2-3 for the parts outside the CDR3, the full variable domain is NAGVMQNPRHLVRRRGQEARLRCSPMKGHSHVYWYRQLPEEGLKFMVYLQKENIIDESGMPKERFSAEFPKEGPSILRIQQVVRGDSAAYFCASSPVVGGTDTQYFGPGTRLTVL.

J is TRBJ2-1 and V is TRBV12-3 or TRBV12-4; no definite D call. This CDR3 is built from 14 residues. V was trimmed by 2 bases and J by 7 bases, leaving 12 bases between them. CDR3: CASSLLREDNEQFF. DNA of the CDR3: TGTGCCAGCAGTTTACTCCGAGAGGATAATGAGCAGTTCTTC.

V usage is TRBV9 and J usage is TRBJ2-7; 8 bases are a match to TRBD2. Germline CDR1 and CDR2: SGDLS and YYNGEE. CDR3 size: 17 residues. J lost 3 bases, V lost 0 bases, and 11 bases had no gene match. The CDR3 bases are TGTGCCAGCAGCGTAGCCTCGCGACTAGCGCCCTTCTACGAGCAGTACTTC. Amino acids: CASSVASRLAPFYEQYF.